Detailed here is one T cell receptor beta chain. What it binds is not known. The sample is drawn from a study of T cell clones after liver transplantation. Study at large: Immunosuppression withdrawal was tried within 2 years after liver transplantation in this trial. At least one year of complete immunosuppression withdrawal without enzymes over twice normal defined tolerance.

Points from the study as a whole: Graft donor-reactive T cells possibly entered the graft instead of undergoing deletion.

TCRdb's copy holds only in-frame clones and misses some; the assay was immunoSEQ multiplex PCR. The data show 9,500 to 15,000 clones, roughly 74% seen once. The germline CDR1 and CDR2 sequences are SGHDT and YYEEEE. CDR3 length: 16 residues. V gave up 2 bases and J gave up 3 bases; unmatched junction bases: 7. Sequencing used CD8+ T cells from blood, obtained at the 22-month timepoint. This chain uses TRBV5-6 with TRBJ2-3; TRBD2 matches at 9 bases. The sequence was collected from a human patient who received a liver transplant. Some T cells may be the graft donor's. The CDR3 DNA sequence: TGTGCCAGCAGCTTTCAAACTAGCGGGCTTACAGATACGCAGTATTTT. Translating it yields CASSFQTSGLTDTQYF.